This entry lists 31 T cell receptor beta chains sequenced from one sample in a study of CD8 T cells in ankylosing spondylitis. Their antigens are not known. Study-level results: Characteristic, it appeared, of ankylosing spondylitis blood was a TCR beta motif of 7 or 8 highly homologous variants.

TCRdb recomputed calls from the 5' RACE reads with MiXCR, one row per CDR3 protein. The sample shows over 600,000 distinct CDR3 sequences, 15% to 20% of them seen only once. Sequencing input: blood, either unsorted or a sorted T cell fraction (not recorded which). The receptors stem from a male donor with ankylosing spondylitis.

The V call is TRBV3-1, the J call TRBJ2-1, with D perhaps TRBD2 (7 bases). The germline V gene has CDR1 LGHDT and CDR2 YNNKEL (reference sequence). The CDR3 runs to 15 residues. Trimming cost V 4 bases and J 5 bases, with 15 bases left between them. The CDR3 protein is CASSRGGAWDNEQFF. For the CDR3, the DNA is TGTGCCAGCAGCCGGGGGGGGGCCTGGGACAATGAGCAGTTCTTC.

This sequence joins TRBV20-1 and TRBJ1-1; D may be TRBD1 (6 bases). The CDR3 runs to 14 residues. V was shortened by 1 base and J by 1 base, with 10 bases between the two germline ends. CDR1 is DFQATT and CDR2 is SNEGSKA in the germline V gene (reference sequence). The chain's CDR3 is CSARGGHRNTEAFF. CDR3 nucleotide sequence: TGCAGTGCTAGAGGGGGACATAGGAACACTGAAGCTTTCTTT.

The chain has TRBV11-3 and TRBJ1-6; D possibly corresponds to TRBD1 (6 bases). V gave up 5 bases and J gave up 10 bases, with 18 bases separating them. CDR1 is SGHNT, CDR2 YENEEA, per germline. The CDR3 sequence is 15 residues long. CDR3 in DNA: TGTGCCAGCAGCCCCAGACTGGGGGCCGAGTCACCCCTCCACTTT. This codes for CASSPRLGAESPLHF.

On this clonotype: No conserved phenylalanine or tryptophan ends this CDR3, so it is likely a read error. The chain combines TRBV7-2 with TRBJ1-1; D gene unclear. The CDR3 spans 14 residues. The ends were cut back, 8 bases at V and 1 base at J, with 14 bases in the middle. Germline assignment: CDR1 SGHTA and CDR2 FQGNSA. The CDR3 is CASHRSVPNTEAFL. The CDR3 DNA is TGTGCCAGCCATCGGTCTGTTCCGAACACTGAAGCTTTCCTT.

The chain recombines TRBV12-3 or TRBV12-4 with TRBJ2-1; possibly TRBD2 for D (6 bases). The CDR3 runs 16 residues. V lost 3 bases to trimming and J lost 5 bases, with 17 bases between them. The DNA for the CDR3 is TGTGCCAGCAGTTTTTTTTTGGTTTGGGAGGACAATGAGCAGTTCTTC. Its translation is CASSFFLVWEDNEQFF.

The CDR3 spells CASSYKGQGPLAQYF. In DNA form, the CDR3 reads TGTGCCAGCAGTTACAAGGGACAGGGACCGTTGGCGCAGTATTTT. The chain carries TRBV6-5 and TRBJ2-3; 9 bases line up with TRBD1. V shed 2 bases and J 10 bases; nucleotides not matched to a gene: 10. This CDR3 spans 15 amino acids. Germline V gene data show CDR1 as MNHEY and CDR2 as SVGAGI.

The chain couples TRBV20-1 to TRBJ2-2; D is unresolved. The CDR3 runs 13 residues. Between the trimmed V and J ends, which lost 1 base and 4 bases, there was a span of 7 bases. Germline-derived CDR1 and CDR2 are DFQATT and SNEGSKA (reference sequence). The CDR3: CSARVAGTGELFF. In nucleotides, the CDR3 is TGCAGTGCTAGAGTCGCAGGCACCGGGGAGCTGTTTTTT.

This chain joins TRBV29-1 and TRBJ2-1; 10 bases agree with TRBD1. CDR1 is SQVTM, CDR2 ANQGSEA, per germline. Germline trimming cut 4 bases from V and 4 bases from J; bases unmatched to any gene: 4. This CDR3 spans 14 amino acids. The CDR3 loop is CSVGDRGGYNEQFF. DNA for the CDR3: TGCAGCGTTGGGGACAGGGGTGGTTACAATGAGCAGTTCTTC.

The chain combines TRBV7-8 with TRBJ1-1, with TRBD1 identical over 9 bases. The CDR3 extends over 14 amino acids. Germline CDR1 SGHVS, CDR2 FQNEAQ. The trim removed 5 bases at V and 6 bases at J, leaving 7 bases unmatched. As DNA, the CDR3 is TGTGCCAGCAGCCCCTGGACAGGGGAGCCTGAAGCTTTCTTT. This translates into CASSPWTGEPEAFF.

The chain uses TRBV11-2 and TRBJ1-3; unclear D gene. V was trimmed by 6 bases and J by 0 bases, leaving 15 bases between them. Germline V gives CDR1 SGHAT, CDR2 FQNNGV. CDR3 length: 16 residues. DNA for the CDR3: TGTGCCAGCAGTGACGGGCCCATTGGCTCTGGAAACACCATATATTTT. It yields the protein CASSDGPIGSGNTIYF.

This CDR3 reads CASSRPVRGRAGGPLVDTQYF. DNA for the CDR3: TGTGCCAGCAGTCGCCCCGTAAGGGGCAGGGCGGGAGGGCCCCTTGTTGATACGCAGTATTTT. The V and J genes are TRBV6-2 or TRBV6-3 and TRBJ2-3, with 9 bases identical to TRBD2. CDR3 length: 21 amino acids. V trimming: 5 bases; J trimming: 6 bases; junction bases outside the gene matches: 27. Germline V CDR1 and CDR2: MNHEY, SVGEGT.

This clonotype was counted many times. The gene calls are TRBV29-1 and TRBJ1-2; D is unresolved. Trimming removed 3 bases from V and 2 bases from J, with 7 bases in between. CDR1 and CDR2 (germline): SQVTM, ANQGSEA. The CDR3 has 12 amino acids. The CDR3 coding sequence is TGCAGCGTTGAGTGGCAAAACTATGGCTACACCTTC. The encoded protein is CSVEWQNYGYTF.

At least ten counts were recorded for this clonotype. The V and J genes are TRBV29-1 and TRBJ2-5; no reliable D call. The V gene's germline CDR1 is SQVTM and CDR2 ANQGSEA. Trimming took off 2 bases at V and 1 base at J, with 8 bases between the two ends. This CDR3 has 13 amino acids. The CDR3 loop is CSVETTAQETQYF. In DNA form, the CDR3 reads TGCAGCGTTGAAACGACTGCCCAAGAGACCCAGTACTTC.

The V and J genes are TRBV25-1 and TRBJ1-1; TRBD1 might be the D (5 bases). The CDR3 length is 13 residues. Deletions cut 9 bases from V and 0 bases from J, with 11 bases between. Per germline, CDR1 MGHDK and CDR2 SYGVNS. CDR3 sequence: CASQGSMNTEAFF. CDR3 nucleotide sequence: TGTGCCAGTCAGGGATCAATGAACACTGAAGCTTTCTTT.

The chain links TRBV7-9 to TRBJ2-1; tentative D call: TRBD2 (6 bases). Germline V gene data show CDR1 as SEHNR and CDR2 as FQNEAQ (reference sequence). The CDR3 extends over 15 amino acids. The ends were cut back, 5 bases at V and 4 bases at J, with 15 bases in the middle. CDR3 nucleotides: TGTGCCAGCAGCCCAACGGGAGTTTCGTACAATGAGCAGTTCTTC. This translates into CASSPTGVSYNEQFF.

The chain couples TRBV20-1 to TRBJ2-4; D is unresolved. The germline gives CDR1 DFQATT, CDR2 SNEGSKA (reference sequence). This CDR3 has 15 residues. Trimming shortened V by 3 bases and J by 0 bases, and 12 bases separated the two germline ends. The CDR3 DNA reads as TGCAGTGCTAGTCACACAGATCTAGCCAAAAACATTCAGTACTTC. It is translated as CSASHTDLAKNIQYF.

This chain joins TRBV20-1 and TRBJ2-1; TRBD1 is a possible D gene (5 bases). Trimming took off 5 bases at V and 0 bases at J, with 17 bases between the two ends. This CDR3 is built from 16 residues. The germline V gene encodes CDR1 DFQATT and CDR2 SNEGSKA (reference sequence). The CDR3 bases are TGCAGTGCTGCCCTATTGACAGCTTCCTCCTACAATGAGCAGTTCTTC. Translation: CSAALLTASSYNEQFF.

In its sample, this clonotype was seen many times. The chain combines TRBV29-1 with TRBJ1-5, with 10 bases fitting TRBD1. J lost 4 bases, V lost 4 bases, and 4 bases had no gene match. Germline-derived CDR1 and CDR2 are SQVTM and ANQGSEA. This CDR3 contains 14 residues. Here the CDR3 reads CSVGTGQGNQPQHF. The CDR3 DNA reads TGCAGCGTTGGAACGGGACAGGGGAATCAGCCCCAGCATTTT.

In this sample, this clonotype turned up a few times. The genes are TRBV20-1 and TRBJ2-1; TRBD2 aligns across 11 bases. The V and J ends lost 0 bases and 5 bases, in that order; junction bases with no gene match: 9. The germline V gene encodes CDR1 DFQATT and CDR2 SNEGSKA (reference sequence). There are 17 residues in the CDR3. In DNA form, the CDR3 reads TGCAGTGCTAGAGACCTGGGGACTAGCGGACTTCACAATGAGCAGTTCTTC. Translating gives CSARDLGTSGLHNEQFF.

This clonotype was detected many times. The chain uses TRBV9 and TRBJ1-3; D not resolved. Trimming pared 4 bases from V and 4 bases from J, leaving 12 bases between. The CDR3 is 14 amino acids. Germline-derived CDR1 and CDR2 are SGDLS and YYNGEE. The DNA for the CDR3 is TGTGCCAGCAGCCGCGAAGGGATGGGAAACACCATATATTTT. This encodes CASSREGMGNTIYF.

The J gene is TRBJ2-2, the V gene TRBV7-8; TRBD1 agrees at 9 bases. This CDR3 is built from 16 residues. Trimming cost V 0 bases and J 5 bases; bases outside gene matches: 4. The germline V gene has CDR1 SGHVS and CDR2 FQNEAQ. The CDR3 loop reads CASSLAMTGGTGELFF. CDR3 sequence (DNA): TGTGCCAGCAGCTTAGCGATGACAGGGGGAACCGGGGAGCTGTTTTTT.

This clonotype was detected only a few times. The chain combines TRBV15 with TRBJ2-5; 10 bases line up with TRBD2. This CDR3 contains 18 residues. Germline V gene data show CDR1 as LNHNV and CDR2 as YYDKDF (reference sequence). Unmatched junction bases numbered 11, after V lost 0 bases and J lost 4 bases. CDR3 DNA sequence: TGTGCCACCAGCAGAGATCGGGCTAGCGGGGGACCCGGAGAGACCCAGTACTTC. It is translated as CATSRDRASGGPGETQYF.

V and J are TRBV12-3 or TRBV12-4 and TRBJ2-4; D is unresolved. Trimming took off 3 bases at V and 3 bases at J, with 18 bases between the two ends. This CDR3 has 17 amino acids. CDR3 coding DNA: TGTGCCAGCAGTTTTAACCCGGAATGGAAAGACAAAAACATTCAGTACTTC. It translates to CASSFNPEWKDKNIQYF.

Only a few counts were recorded for this clonotype. The chain uses TRBV27 and TRBJ1-5; D call uncertain. The CDR3 runs to 15 residues. Germline CDR1 MNHEY, CDR2 SMNVEV (reference sequence). Between the trimmed V and J ends, which lost 8 bases and 4 bases, there was a span of 18 bases. CDR3 in DNA: TGTGCCAGCCGACTAGGAGGGAGTGAAAATCAGCCCCAGCATTTT. Amino acids: CASRLGGSENQPQHF.

The rearrangement joins TRBV6-4 to TRBJ2-1; D may be TRBD2 (7 bases). V was trimmed by 4 bases and J by 0 bases, leaving 10 bases between them. CDR3 length: 15 amino acids. Germline assignment: CDR1 MRHNA and CDR2 SNTAGT. The CDR3 bases are TGTGCCAGCAGTGCGGGGGGCACCTCCTACAATGAGCAGTTCTTC. This translates into CASSAGGTSYNEQFF.

This clonotype was counted only a few times. This sequence joins TRBV12-3 or TRBV12-4 and TRBJ1-2; the D is unclear. The V end was cut by 1 base, the J end by 4 bases, with 7 bases between. This CDR3 is built from 13 residues. In nucleotides, the CDR3 is TGTGCCAGCAGTTTAGGTCTGCTCTATGGCTACACCTTC. It is translated as CASSLGLLYGYTF.

This sequence joins TRBV3-1 and TRBJ2-3; a weak D match, TRBD2 (6 bases). V was clipped by 7 bases and J by 6 bases, with 11 bases between them. The germline V gene encodes CDR1 LGHDT and CDR2 YNNKEL (reference sequence). The CDR3 covers 12 residues. CDR3 sequence reads: CASTSGADTQYF. In nucleotides, the CDR3 is TGTGCCAGCACCTCGGGAGCGGATACGCAGTATTTT.

This clonotype turned up a few times. The genes are TRBV20-1 and TRBJ2-7; maybe TRBD2 (6 bases). The CDR3 extends over 13 amino acids. The V end lost 0 bases, the J end lost 2 bases, and 8 bases lay between the germline ends. CDR1 is DFQATT, CDR2 SNEGSKA, per germline (reference sequence). CDR3 bases: TGCAGTGCTAGAGAAGGAGGGCCCTACGAGCAGTACTTC. As protein: CSAREGGPYEQYF.

The V call is TRBV12-3 or TRBV12-4, the J call TRBJ2-4; D not resolved. The CDR3 has 14 residues. The V gene lost 5 bases and the J gene lost 0 bases, with 8 bases spanning the gap. In nucleotides, the CDR3 is TGTGCCAGCAGTGTACGAGAAGCCAAAAACATTCAGTACTTC. Amino acids: CASSVREAKNIQYF.

The chain is built from TRBV20-1 and TRBJ2-3, with D hard to call. Germline assignment: CDR1 DFQATT and CDR2 SNEGSKA (reference sequence). The CDR3 covers 12 residues. Between the trimmed V and J ends, which lost 4 bases and 5 bases, there was a span of 10 bases. CDR3 sequence (DNA): TGCAGTGCTATCACCGGCGGAGATACGCAGTATTTT. This codes for CSAITGGDTQYF.

CDR3 DNA sequence: TGCAGTGCTAGATTTCCCCTTAGTATGAACACTGAAGCTTTCTTT. It specifies CSARFPLSMNTEAFF. The chain is built from TRBV20-1 and TRBJ1-1; D remains ambiguous. CDR1 DFQATT and CDR2 SNEGSKA come from the germline V gene (reference sequence). V was cut by 2 bases and J by 0 bases, with 13 bases left in between. This CDR3 has 15 residues.